This passage covers 17 T cell receptor beta chains from one sample sequenced in a study of T cell responses to AZD1222 COVID-19 vaccine. Produced via immunoSEQ multiplex PCR; TCRdb's table is partial and in-frame only. There are more than 80,000 clones in the sample; 80% to 90% occur only once, and under 3% lies in the top ten. The sequencing here drew on peripheral blood, taken 28 days after the second AZD1222 dose. These receptors originate from an adult who received the AZD1222 COVID-19 vaccine.

This chain links TRBV10-1 with TRBJ2-1, with 9 bases that match TRBD2. V lost 3 bases and J lost 8; bases outside the gene matches: 8. The V gene's germline CDR1 is WNHNN and CDR2 SYGVQD (reference sequence). The length of the CDR3 is 15 residues. The CDR3 bases are TGCGCCAGCAGTGAAGGGACTAGCCCGAGCGATGAGCAGTTCTTC. This codes for CASSEGTSPSDEQFF.

For this clone: Relative to the germline gene, one junction end is altered; a read error may explain this. The chain couples TRBV7-7 to TRBJ2-2; TRBD2 matches at 7 bases. CDR3 length equals 14 residues. Germline CDR1 and CDR2: SSHAT and FNYEAQ (reference sequence). The CDR3 nucleotides read TGTGCTAGCAGCCCAATTACGGGGGGAACGGGGCTGTTTTTT. It is translated as CASSPITGGTGLFF.

V is TRBV18 and J is TRBJ2-1, with TRBD2 matching 9 bases. Germline assignment: CDR1 KGHSH and CDR2 LQKENI. After removal of 3 bases from V and 9 bases from J, the junction contained 15 bases not matched to a gene. This CDR3 contains 17 residues. The CDR3 spells CASSPVYGREGISEQFF. The CDR3 DNA reads TGTGCCAGCTCACCCGTATATGGGCGGGAGGGCATCAGTGAGCAGTTCTTC.

This chain links TRBV6-6 with TRBJ2-7; D gene ambiguous. This CDR3 is built from 14 residues. Per germline, CDR1 MNHNY and CDR2 SVGAGI (reference sequence). Trimming left V 7 bases short and J 2 bases short, with 15 bases between. The CDR3 protein is CASTDPHDTYEQYF. CDR3 nucleotides: TGTGCCAGCACCGATCCTCATGATACCTACGAGCAGTACTTC.

V gene TRBV30 combines with J gene TRBJ1-1; no clear D gene. The germline CDR1 and CDR2 sequences are GTSNPN and SVGIG (reference sequence). The V end lost 4 bases, the J end lost 1 base, and 13 bases lay between the germline ends. The CDR3 runs to 14 residues. The CDR3 spells CAWKYSGSNTEAFF. CDR3 DNA: TGTGCCTGGAAATACAGTGGTTCGAACACTGAAGCTTTCTTT.

There are a few counts of this clone. The chain employs TRBV4-3 and TRBJ1-6; D is possibly TRBD1 (6 bases). This CDR3 is 19 amino acids long. Germline CDR1 is LGHNA and CDR2 is YSLEER. The V gene lost 4 bases and the J gene lost 1 base, with 20 bases spanning the gap. CDR3 DNA sequence: TGCGCCAGCAGCCCCCAGGGGCGCGCCACCCTGTCCTATAATTCACCCCTCCACTTT. Protein: CASSPQGRATLSYNSPLHF.

V is TRBV9 and J is TRBJ1-3, with no clear D. Trimming stripped 3 bases from V and 3 bases from J, with 10 bases between. The CDR3 has 14 amino acids. Germline CDR1 SGDLS, CDR2 YYNGEE. CDR3 region: CASSAAQDGNTIYF. CDR3 sequence (DNA): TGTGCCAGCAGCGCCGCCCAGGATGGAAACACCATATATTTT. The full variable domain, rest sourced from reference TRBV9 and TRBJ1-3, is DSGVTQTPKHLITATGQRVTLRCSPRSGDLSVYWYQQSLDQGLQFLIQYYNGEERAKGNILERFSAQQFPDLHSELNLSSLELGDSALYFCASSAAQDGNTIYFGEGSWLTVV.

The chain recombines TRBV3-1 (or the pseudogene TRBV3-2) with TRBJ2-3; 13 positions match TRBD2. V was pared by 5 bases and J by 1 base, with 3 bases of the junction left unmatched. Per germline, CDR1 LGHDT and CDR2 YNNKEL (reference sequence). The CDR3 is 16 residues long. CDR3 sequence: CASSLLAGGGTDTQYF. The CDR3 DNA reads TGTGCCAGCAGCTTACTAGCGGGAGGGGGCACAGATACGCAGTATTTT.

The rearrangement links TRBV4-3 to TRBJ1-4; D is unresolved. This CDR3 has 15 amino acids. CDR1 is LGHNA, CDR2 YSLEER, per germline. The V end lost 0 bases, the J end lost 3 bases, and 8 bases lay between the germline ends. CDR3 in amino acids: CASSQDGGPNEKLFF. The CDR3 nucleotides read TGCGCCAGCAGCCAAGATGGAGGGCCTAATGAAAAACTGTTTTTT.

This CDR3 is CATSGWKNEKLFF. The CDR3 DNA is TGTGCCACCAGCGGGTGGAAAAATGAAAAACTGTTTTTT. This sequence joins TRBV15 and TRBJ1-4; D call uncertain. The CDR3 has 13 residues. Trimming cost V 5 bases and J 5 bases, with 9 bases left between them. The germline gives CDR1 LNHNV, CDR2 YYDKDF (reference sequence). The full variable domain, its missing parts supplied by reference TRBV15 and TRBJ1-4, is DAMVIQNPRYQVTQFGKPVTLSCSQTLNHNVMYWYQQKSSQAPKLLFHYYDKDFNNEADTPDNFQSRRPNTSFCFLDIRSPGLGDTAMYLCATSGWKNEKLFFGSGTQLSVL.

The chain has TRBV3-1 (or the pseudogene TRBV3-2) and TRBJ1-1, with a weak D call TRBD1 (6 bases). Germline V CDR1 and CDR2: LGHDT, YNNKEL (reference sequence). The CDR3 runs to 21 residues. V was cut by 0 bases and J by 1 base, with 27 bases left in between. CDR3 protein: CASSQDYPSRETGEENTEAFF. The DNA for the CDR3 is TGTGCCAGCAGCCAAGACTATCCGTCCCGGGAGACAGGAGAAGAGAACACTGAAGCTTTCTTT.

The chain couples TRBV6-6 to TRBJ2-1; D is perhaps TRBD1 (5 bases). Between the trimmed V and J ends, which lost 2 bases and 4 bases, there was a span of 9 bases. The germline gives CDR1 MNHNY, CDR2 SVGAGI (reference sequence). This CDR3 has 14 amino acids. The CDR3 loop reads CASSYEGEYNEQFF. The CDR3, as DNA: TGTGCCAGCAGTTACGAAGGGGAATACAATGAGCAGTTCTTC.

V is TRBV5-1 and J is TRBJ2-1; 11 bases match TRBD1. CDR1 and CDR2 (germline): SGHRS, YFSETQ. V was pared by 2 bases and J by 8 bases, with 6 bases of the junction left unmatched. This CDR3 is 15 amino acids long. The CDR3 DNA reads TGCGCCAGCAGCTTCGGGACAGGGGGTCAAGATGAGCAGTTCTTC. Protein sequence: CASSFGTGGQDEQFF.

This chain joins TRBV10-3 and TRBJ1-2; 7 bases map to TRBD1. The germline V gene has CDR1 ENHRY and CDR2 SYGVKD. Trimming took 6 bases from V and 8 from J; bases not matched to a gene: 6. CDR3 length: 12 amino acids. CDR3 nucleotide sequence: TGTGCCATCAGGAAGGGGGCTGAGGGCTACACCTTC. Protein: CAIRKGAEGYTF.

The chain combines TRBV7-9 with TRBJ2-5; TRBD2 matches at 10 bases. This CDR3 is built from 19 residues. The J segment lost 2 bases and the V segment lost 4 bases, leaving 16 bases of the junction unmatched. Germline CDR1 is SEHNR and CDR2 is FQNEAQ (reference sequence). CDR3 amino acids: CASSSSAAILAGLQETQYF. CDR3 nucleotides: TGTGCCAGCAGCTCCAGTGCAGCGATACTAGCGGGGTTACAAGAGACCCAGTACTTC.

This chain joins TRBV10-3 and TRBJ1-2; the D gene is possibly TRBD1 (6 bases). Trimming left V 2 bases short and J 2 bases short, with 9 bases between. The CDR3 contains 14 residues. CDR1 ENHRY and CDR2 SYGVKD come from the germline V gene. This CDR3 reads CAISEGQTNYGYTF. In nucleotides, the CDR3 is TGTGCCATCAGTGAGGGACAGACAAACTATGGCTACACCTTC.

CDR3 DNA sequence: TGTGCCAGCAGTTCAGTTGGCGAGCAGTACTTC. Amino acids: CASSSVGEQYF. The chain uses TRBV9 and TRBJ2-7; D uncertain. This CDR3 has 11 amino acids. V gave up 5 bases and J gave up 6 bases, with 9 bases separating them. From germline, CDR1 is SGDLS and CDR2 YYNGEE.